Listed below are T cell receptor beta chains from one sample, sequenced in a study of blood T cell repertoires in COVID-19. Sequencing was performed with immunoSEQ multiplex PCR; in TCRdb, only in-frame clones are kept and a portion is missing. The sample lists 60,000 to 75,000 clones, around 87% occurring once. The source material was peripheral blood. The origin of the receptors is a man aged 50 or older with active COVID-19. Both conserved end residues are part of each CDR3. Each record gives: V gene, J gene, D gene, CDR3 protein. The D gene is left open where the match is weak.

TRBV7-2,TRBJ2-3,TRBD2,CASSSETSADTQYF
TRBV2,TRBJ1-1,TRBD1,CASRLQGHGTEAFF
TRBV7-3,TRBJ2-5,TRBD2,CASSLLAGGVETQYF
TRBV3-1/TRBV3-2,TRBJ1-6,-,CASKTAAYNSPLHF
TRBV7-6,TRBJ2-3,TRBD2,CASSRGLVGDRSDTQYF
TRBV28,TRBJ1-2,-,CASSRQGTTNYGYTF
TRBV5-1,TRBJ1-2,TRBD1,CASSTGQGGWEYGYTF
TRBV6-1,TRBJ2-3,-,CASSEALRGRGGTDTQYF
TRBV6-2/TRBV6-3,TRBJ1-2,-,CASSYSVRGARARGYTF
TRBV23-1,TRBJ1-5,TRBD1,CASSPQGTGNQPQHF
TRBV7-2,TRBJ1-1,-,CASSTPVNTEAFF
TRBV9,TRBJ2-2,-,CASSVNGRANTGELFF
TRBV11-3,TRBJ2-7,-,CASSSDYYEQYF
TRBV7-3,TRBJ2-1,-,CASSPKLGGEQFF
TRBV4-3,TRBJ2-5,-,CASSQDLLAQETQYF
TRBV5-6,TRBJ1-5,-,CASSWGTGTPQHF
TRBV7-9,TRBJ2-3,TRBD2,CASSLVAGGPATQYF
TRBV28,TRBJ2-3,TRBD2,CASSSPPGLAGALADTQYF
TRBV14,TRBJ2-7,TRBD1,CASGPVDRAFYEQYF
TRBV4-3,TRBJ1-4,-,CASSHVLSANEKLFF
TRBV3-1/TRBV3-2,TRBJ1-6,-,CASSQDLRSSYNSPLHF
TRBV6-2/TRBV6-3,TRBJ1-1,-,CASSYKLENTEAFF
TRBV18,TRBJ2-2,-,CASSPPSLAGAAGELFF
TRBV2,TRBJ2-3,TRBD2,CASRAGTRTRGTDTQYF
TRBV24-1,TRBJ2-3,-,CATSDPGGPGAPDTQYF
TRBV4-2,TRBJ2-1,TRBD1,CASSQGPGQGNNEQFF
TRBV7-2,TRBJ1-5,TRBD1,CASSWTGNQPQHF
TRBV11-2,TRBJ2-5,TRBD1,CASSFDRGRETQYF
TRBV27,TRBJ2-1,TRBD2,CASTSRGRLAGSWANEQFF
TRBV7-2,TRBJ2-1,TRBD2,CASSSLRTSGQGLPQFF
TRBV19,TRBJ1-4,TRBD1,CASVGQGLAEKLFF
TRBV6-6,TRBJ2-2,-,CASSPRIERSFTGELFF
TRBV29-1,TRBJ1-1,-,CSHKLENRAYAFF
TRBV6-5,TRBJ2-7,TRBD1,CASKMTGDSYEQYF
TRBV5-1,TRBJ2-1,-,CASSGRRNNEQFF
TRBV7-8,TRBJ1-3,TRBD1,CASSLQGQGGNTIYF
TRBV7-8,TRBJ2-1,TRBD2,CASSLGISGREYNEQFF